This T cell receptor (beta chain) was documented in a study of vaccination and CD4 T cells after COVID-19. About the research overall: As their vaccination, participants received two doses of either BNT162b2 or mRNA-1273 vaccine. General observations from the study: Convalescent patients studied were relatively few, and early post-infection timepoints were absent.

The study sequenced cultured CD4+ T cell DNA using the Oncomine TCR Beta short-read assay. Each CDR3 protein gets one entry after TCRdb re-called the PCR reads with MiXCR. The table shows approximately 19,000 distinct CDR3 sequences, with approximately 61% occurring only once. The treatment: roughly 10-day PBMC culture with coronavirus spike peptide pools or control peptides (ViraFEST assay). This CDR3 spans 10 amino acids. CDR1 and CDR2 (germline): DFQATT, SNEGSKA (reference sequence). In the case of this clonotype: The antigen remains unidentified.

This TCR came from a human donor who had recovered from COVID-19. The chain is built from TRBV20-1 and TRBJ2-5; D not certain. The starting material was CD4+ T cells from blood, cultured in vitro, obtained after SARS-CoV-2 vaccination. The chain's CDR3 is CSSGRETQYF. CDR3 coding DNA: TGCAGCTCCGGGCGAGAGACCCAGTACTTC.